A single sample gave rise to the 29 T cell receptor beta chains below, sequenced in a study of T cell responses to AZD1222 COVID-19 vaccine. Sequencing was performed with immunoSEQ multiplex PCR; in TCRdb, only in-frame clones are kept and a portion is missing. The repertoire holds tens of thousands of clones, 85% to 90% seen once, with 9.5% to 13% in the top ten. The material sequenced was peripheral blood, taken 28 days after the second AZD1222 dose. These receptors were taken from an adult who received the AZD1222 COVID-19 vaccine.

This clone showed up just a few times. The rearrangement links TRBV11-2 to TRBJ2-3; 9 bases align to TRBD2. Germline V gene lookup returns CDR1 SGHAT and CDR2 FQNNGV. The CDR3 extends over 15 amino acids. J was trimmed by 2 bases and V by 3 bases; bases with no gene match: 3. CDR3 nucleotide sequence: TGTGCCAGCAGCTTTCTAGCGGGACACACAGATACGCAGTATTTT. It translates to CASSFLAGHTDTQYF.

This chain connects TRBV28 to TRBJ1-2, with 8 bases identical to TRBD1. The CDR3 has 14 residues. The V segment lost 3 bases and the J segment 2 bases; nucleotides outside the gene matches: 2. From germline, CDR1 is MDHEN and CDR2 SYDVKM. The CDR3 nucleotides are TGTGCCAGCAGTTTCGGGACAGGAAACTATGGCTACACCTTC. This sequence encodes CASSFGTGNYGYTF.

The CDR3: CSARSLYGYTF. The DNA of the CDR3 is TGCAGTGCTAGAAGCCTCTATGGCTACACCTTC. The chain recombines TRBV20-1 with TRBJ1-2, with unresolved D. The CDR3 has 11 residues. Germline CDR1 and CDR2: DFQATT and SNEGSKA (reference sequence). Trimming removed 2 bases from V and 4 bases from J, with 5 bases in between.

This rearrangement joins TRBV27 to TRBJ1-6; possible D gene TRBD1, 5 bases. Germline CDR1 MNHEY, CDR2 SMNVEV (reference sequence). This CDR3 is 13 amino acids long. The V and J ends lost 2 bases and 11 bases respectively, with 10 bases between them. The CDR3 loop is CASSLTGTAPLHF. In DNA, the CDR3 is TGTGCCAGCAGTTTAACGGGGACGGCACCCCTCCACTTT.

The V gene is TRBV5-8, the J gene TRBJ2-2, with D perhaps matching TRBD1 or TRBD2 (5 bases each). Germline V gene data show CDR1 as SGHTS and CDR2 as YDEGEE. Deletions cut 2 bases from V and 7 bases from J, with 12 bases between. The CDR3 is made up of 14 amino acids. The CDR3 loop is CASSLYGTGGELFF. Here the CDR3 DNA reads TGTGCCAGCAGCTTATACGGGACGGGCGGGGAGCTGTTTTTT. Variable domain in full (rest from reference TRBV5-8 and TRBJ2-2): EAGVTQSPTHLIKTRGQQATLRCSPISGHTSVYWYQQALGLGLQFLLWYDEGEERNRGNFPPRFSGRQFPNYSSELNVNALELEDSALYLCASSLYGTGGELFFGEGSRLTVL.

The chain links TRBV11-3 to TRBJ2-7; D is possibly TRBD2 (5 bases). The CDR3 covers 13 residues. Per the germline V gene, CDR1 is SGHNT and CDR2 is YENEEA. V shed 5 bases and J shed 3 bases, with 11 bases lying between them. Here the CDR3 reads CASSRGSHYEQYF. The CDR3 nucleotides read TGTGCCAGCAGCCGGGGATCCCACTACGAGCAGTACTTC.

The CDR3 spells CAWNGGLIYEQYF. CDR3 nucleotides: TGTGCCTGGAACGGCGGGTTGATCTACGAGCAGTACTTC. This chain links TRBV30 with TRBJ2-7; maybe TRBD2 (5 bases). V lost 4 bases to trimming and J lost 3 bases, with 13 bases between them. The CDR3 extends over 13 amino acids. In germline, CDR1 is GTSNPN, CDR2 SVGIG (reference sequence).

The rearrangement links TRBV27 to TRBJ2-3; D call uncertain. Germline V lookup: CDR1 MNHEY, CDR2 SMNVEV (reference sequence). The CDR3 consists of 17 residues. V was pared by 5 bases and J by 4 bases, with 22 bases between. The CDR3 spells CASSPSFIPLKADTQYF. The CDR3 nucleotides read TGTGCCAGCAGTCCCTCTTTTATACCACTTAAGGCAGATACGCAGTATTTT.

The genes are TRBV3-1 (or the pseudogene TRBV3-2) and TRBJ2-3; D is undetermined. The CDR3 is 14 amino acids. V was cut by 0 bases and J by 2 bases, with 6 bases left in between. In germline, CDR1 is LGHDT, CDR2 YNNKEL (reference sequence). The CDR3 protein is CASSQDQTTDTQYF. The CDR3 DNA reads as TGTGCCAGCAGCCAAGACCAGACCACAGATACGCAGTATTTT.

This chain links TRBV7-9 with TRBJ1-4; D unclear. Germline CDR1 and CDR2: SEHNR and FQNEAQ (reference sequence). The CDR3 contains 15 residues. V dropped 1 base and J dropped 6 bases, with 12 bases sitting between them. The CDR3 loop reads CASSLVPGWDEKLFF. CDR3 sequence (DNA): TGTGCCAGCAGCTTAGTACCAGGTTGGGATGAAAAACTGTTTTTT.

The J gene is TRBJ2-6, the V gene TRBV28; 7 nucleotides line up with TRBD1. This CDR3 is 17 amino acids long. Germline CDR1 and CDR2: MDHEN and SYDVKM. The J segment lost 0 bases and the V segment lost 1 base, leaving 3 bases of the junction unmatched. Here the CDR3 DNA reads TGTGCCAGCAGTTTATTACAGGGGAGCTCTGGGGCCAACGTCCTGACTTTC. This translates into CASSLLQGSSGANVLTF.

V is TRBV7-3 and J is TRBJ2-7, with 8 bases lining up with TRBD2. The length of the CDR3 is 19 residues. J lost 0 bases, V lost 0 bases, and 13 bases had no gene match. Looked up from germline, CDR1 is SGHTA and CDR2 is FQGTGA. CDR3 nucleotides: TGTGCCAGCAGCTTAACCGGACTAGCTAAGCCCGGTAACTCCTACGAGCAGTACTTC. This sequence encodes CASSLTGLAKPGNSYEQYF.

This chain joins TRBV4-1 and TRBJ1-3; D gene uncertain. Germline V gene sequence: CDR1 MGHRA, CDR2 YSYEKL. With 0 bases removed from V and 7 bases from J, the gap between germline ends came to 10 bases. The CDR3 extends over 14 amino acids. CDR3 DNA sequence: TGCGCCAGCAGCCAAGATCCCCGTGCGAACACCATATATTTT. Translation: CASSQDPRANTIYF.

The rearrangement uses TRBV3-1 (or the pseudogene TRBV3-2) and TRBJ2-7, with 8 bases matching TRBD2. The CDR3 consists of 16 residues. Germline V gene sequence: CDR1 LGHDT, CDR2 YNNKEL (reference sequence). V trimming: 1 base; J trimming: 1 base; junction bases outside the gene matches: 6. CDR3 nucleotide sequence: TGTGCCAGCAGCCAAGGGGTAATAGCGGGATCCTACGAGCAGTACTTC. Its translation: CASSQGVIAGSYEQYF.

The J gene is TRBJ1-1, the V gene TRBV27; no definite D call. Per the germline V gene, CDR1 is MNHEY and CDR2 is SMNVEV (reference sequence). The CDR3 length is 13 residues. The V end lost 1 base, the J end lost 3 bases, and 6 bases lay between the germline ends. The CDR3 nucleotides are TGTGCCAGCAGTTTATTACCGGACACTGAAGCTTTCTTT. Its protein is CASSLLPDTEAFF.

This chain joins TRBV28 and TRBJ2-1; tentatively, D is TRBD1 or TRBD2 (6 bases each). The germline V gene has CDR1 MDHEN and CDR2 SYDVKM. The CDR3 is 16 amino acids. The V end was cut by 11 bases, the J end by 5 bases, with 25 bases between. For the CDR3, the DNA is TGTGCCCTCTCTCCGGGGGCTACTGATTTTAACAATGAGCAGTTCTTC. This encodes CALSPGATDFNNEQFF.

This chain joins TRBV9 and TRBJ2-1; D possibly corresponds to TRBD2 (6 bases). The CDR3 consists of 14 residues. The V and J ends lost 7 bases and 9 bases respectively, with 20 bases between them. The V gene's germline CDR1 is SGDLS and CDR2 YYNGEE. The CDR3 DNA sequence: TGTGCCAGCGACGGGGGACCCCATGGCAGTGAGCAGTTCTTC. Its protein is CASDGGPHGSEQFF. Using reference TRBV9 and TRBJ2-1 for the parts outside the CDR3, the full variable domain is DSGVTQTPKHLITATGQRVTLRCSPRSGDLSVYWYQQSLDQGLQFLIQYYNGEERAKGNILERFSAQQFPDLHSELNLSSLELGDSALYFCASDGGPHGSEQFFGPGTRLTVL.

The J gene is TRBJ2-2, the V gene TRBV6-5, with a tentative D call TRBD2 (5 bases). The germline V gene has CDR1 MNHEY and CDR2 SVGAGI. This CDR3 has 13 amino acids. V dropped 6 bases and J dropped 4 bases, with 9 bases sitting between them. CDR3 in DNA: TGTGCCAGCAGACTAGTCGGCACCGGGGAGCTGTTTTTT. This translates into CASRLVGTGELFF.

This chain connects TRBV6-5 to TRBJ1-2; D not resolved. This CDR3 comprises 10 residues. Trimming took off 6 bases at V and 14 bases at J, with 13 bases between the two ends. Germline CDR1 reads MNHEY; CDR2 reads SVGAGI. The CDR3 loop is CASSTPIVTF. In nucleotides, the CDR3 is TGTGCCAGCAGCACGCCCATTGTAACCTTC.

This clone was seen a handful of times. The rearrangement uses TRBV7-9 and TRBJ2-1; a weak D match, TRBD2 (6 bases). The CDR3 has 12 residues. The germline V and J ends were trimmed by 5 bases and 11 bases, with 13 bases remaining between them. CDR1 and CDR2 (germline): SEHNR, FQNEAQ (reference sequence). The CDR3 DNA reads as TGTGCCAGCAGCCCCGGGACTGCAAAGCAGTTCTTC. Translating gives CASSPGTAKQFF.

In this sample, this clone is medium-sized (0.01 to 0.1%). The chain uses TRBV7-2 and TRBJ1-1, with 9 bases aligning to TRBD1. CDR1 and CDR2 (germline): SGHTA, FQGNSA. V lost 5 bases to trimming and J lost 0 bases; unmatched junction nucleotides: 10. This CDR3 is built from 17 residues. CDR3 sequence: CASSPLWTGVMNTEAFF. In DNA, the CDR3 is TGTGCCAGCAGCCCATTATGGACAGGGGTGATGAACACTGAAGCTTTCTTT.

The J gene is TRBJ2-3, the V gene TRBV12-5; 8 nucleotides agree with TRBD2. The CDR3 is made up of 15 amino acids. Losses at the gene ends were 8 bases for V and 2 bases for J; bases not matched to a gene: 9. The germline gives CDR1 LGHNT, CDR2 FRNRAP. CDR3 nucleotide sequence: TGTGCTAGTACCCCCGGGGGGGGGTTCACAGATACGCAGTATTTT. Its protein is CASTPGGGFTDTQYF. The full variable domain, with the rest looked up from reference TRBV12-5 and TRBJ2-3, is DARVTQTPRHKVTEMGQEVTMRCQPILGHNTVFWYRQTMMQGLELLAYFRNRAPLDDSGMPKDRFSAEMPDATLATLKIQPSEPRDSAVYFCASTPGGGFTDTQYFGPGTRLTVL.

The sample holds a few counts of this clone. This same CDR3 is encoded by further DNA sequences in the sample. The chain has TRBV11-2 and TRBJ1-4; a weak D match, TRBD1 (6 bases). The CDR3 has 13 residues. CDR1 SGHAT and CDR2 FQNNGV come from the germline V gene. V gave up 1 base and J gave up 8 bases, with 8 bases separating them. Here the CDR3 DNA reads TGTGCCAGCAGCTTAGGGACAGTCGAAAAACTGTTTTTT. This sequence encodes CASSLGTVEKLFF.

CDR3 bases: TGTGCCAGCAGTCCAGGGGCTGGAAACACCATATATTTT. Protein product: CASSPGAGNTIYF. The chain combines TRBV25-1 with TRBJ1-3; TRBD1 might be the D (6 bases). Germline V gene sequence: CDR1 MGHDK, CDR2 SYGVNS. With 5 bases removed from V and 2 bases from J, the gap between germline ends came to 7 bases. The length of the CDR3 is 13 residues. The full variable domain, in which reference TRBV25-1 and TRBJ1-3 provide the parts outside the CDR3, is EADIYQTPRYLVIGTGKKITLECSQTMGHDKMYWYQQDPGMELHLIHYSYGVNSTEKGDLSSESTVSRIRTEHFPLTLESARPSHTSQYLCASSPGAGNTIYFGEGSWLTVV.

The V and J genes are TRBV30 and TRBJ1-1, with a tentative D call TRBD1 (5 bases). The CDR3 is made up of 14 amino acids. Germline CDR1 GTSNPN, CDR2 SVGIG (reference sequence). Trimming cost V 3 bases and J 2 bases, with 13 bases left between them. CDR3 DNA sequence: TGTGCCTGGAGGGGGGGTATCGGAAACACTGAAGCTTTCTTT. Amino acid sequence: CAWRGGIGNTEAFF. The full variable domain, in which reference TRBV30 and TRBJ1-1 provide the parts outside the CDR3, is SQTIHQWPATLVQPVGSPLSLECTVEGTSNPNLYWYRQAAGRGLQLLFYSVGIGQISSEVPQNLSASRPQDRQFILSSKKLLLSDSGFYLCAWRGGIGNTEAFFGQGTRLTVV.

This chain uses TRBV6-2 or TRBV6-3 with TRBJ2-5; D is tentatively TRBD1 or TRBD2 (6 bases each). Germline-derived CDR1 and CDR2 are MNHEY and SVGEGT. Trimming cost V 6 bases and J 5 bases, with 19 bases left between them. The CDR3 runs to 15 residues. The CDR3 loop reads CASSPEGGLRETQYF. Here the CDR3 DNA reads TGTGCCAGCAGCCCCGAAGGGGGGCTCAGGGAGACCCAGTACTTC.

The chain combines TRBV20-1 with TRBJ1-3; D unresolved. CDR1 and CDR2 (germline): DFQATT, SNEGSKA (reference sequence). CDR3 length: 14 amino acids. Trimming cost V 3 bases and J 0 bases, with 9 bases left between them. CDR3 sequence (DNA): TGCAGTGCTAGTGCACGGGGCTCTGGAAACACCATATATTTT. This sequence encodes CSASARGSGNTIYF.

This chain connects TRBV6-1 to TRBJ1-4; no firm D call. CDR1 and CDR2 (germline): MNHNS, SASEGT. Trimming left V 2 bases short and J 6 bases short, with 10 bases between. The CDR3 has 14 residues. CDR3 bases: TGTGCCAGCAGTGAAAGGCACGGATATGAAAAACTGTTTTTT. Protein product: CASSERHGYEKLFF.

The rearrangement uses TRBV7-9 and TRBJ2-7; TRBD1 might be the D (5 bases). The CDR3 totals 15 residues. Trimming removed 1 base at V and 5 bases at J, with 15 bases between. The germline CDR1 and CDR2 sequences are SEHNR and FQNEAQ (reference sequence). CDR3 protein: CASSLGRAWVDEQYF. In DNA, the CDR3 is TGTGCCAGCAGCTTAGGCAGGGCTTGGGTCGACGAGCAGTACTTC.